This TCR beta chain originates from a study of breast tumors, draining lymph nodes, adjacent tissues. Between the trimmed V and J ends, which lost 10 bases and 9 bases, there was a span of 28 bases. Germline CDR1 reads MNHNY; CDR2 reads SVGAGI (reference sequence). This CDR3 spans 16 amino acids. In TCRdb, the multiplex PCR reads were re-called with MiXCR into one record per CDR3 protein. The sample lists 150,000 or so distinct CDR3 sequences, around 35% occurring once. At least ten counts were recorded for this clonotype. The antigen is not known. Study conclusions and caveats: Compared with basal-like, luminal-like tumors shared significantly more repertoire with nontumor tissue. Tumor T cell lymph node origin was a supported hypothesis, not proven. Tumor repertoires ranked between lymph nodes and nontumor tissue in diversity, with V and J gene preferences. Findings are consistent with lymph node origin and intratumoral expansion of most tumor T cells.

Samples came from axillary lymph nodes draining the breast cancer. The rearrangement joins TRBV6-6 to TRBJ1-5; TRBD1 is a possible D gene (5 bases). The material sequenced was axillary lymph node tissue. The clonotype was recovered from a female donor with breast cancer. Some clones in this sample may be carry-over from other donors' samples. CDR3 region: CAIGVGLRALDSPQHF. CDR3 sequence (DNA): TGTGCCATAGGGGTCGGCCTCAGGGCACTAGACTCGCCCCAGCATTTT.